The 31 T cell receptor beta chains listed next were all sequenced from one sample in a study of T cell changes during pregnancy in multiple sclerosis. The data were produced by immunoSEQ multiplex PCR, yet TCRdb's version contains in-frame clones alone and is incomplete. The sample shows 20,000 to 25,000 clones, approximately 89% of them seen only once. Sequencing used CD4+ T cells from peripheral blood mononuclear cells, obtained in the third trimester of pregnancy. The receptors were sampled from a female donor with multiple sclerosis, enrolled in a pregnancy study.

This chain connects TRBV9 to TRBJ2-7, with D possibly TRBD2 on 5 matching bases. The V end was cut by 4 bases, the J end by 2 bases, with 16 bases between. The CDR3 sequence is 15 residues long. Germline CDR1 SGDLS, CDR2 YYNGEE. The CDR3 region has the DNA TGTGCCAGCAGCTCCCTCCCCGGGGTGCCCTACGAGCAGTACTTC. Its translation is CASSSLPGVPYEQYF.

The chain joins TRBV21-1 to TRBJ2-1; the tabulated D call, TRBD2, remains unverified against the DNA. TRBV21-1 is labeled a pseudogene. The length of the CDR3 is 18 residues. The CDR3 sequence is CASSATSLVPSSYNEQFF. The CDR3, as DNA: TGTGCCAGCAGCGCGACGTCTCTTGTTCCTAGCTCCTACAATGAGCAGTTCTTC.

This rearrangement joins TRBV5-6 to TRBJ2-5, with 8 bases identical to TRBD1. V dropped 5 bases and J dropped 5; count of bases not matched to a gene: 5. This CDR3 has 13 amino acids. Germline V CDR1 and CDR2: SGHDT, YYEEEE. The CDR3 loop reads CASRYRGMETQYF. Here the CDR3 DNA reads TGTGCCAGCAGATACAGGGGGATGGAGACCCAGTACTTC.

This sequence joins TRBV28 and TRBJ2-7; 7 nucleotides align to TRBD1. This CDR3 comprises 14 residues. Looked up from germline, CDR1 is MDHEN and CDR2 is SYDVKM. Trimming took 7 bases from V and 6 from J; bases not matched to a gene: 12. The CDR3 coding sequence is TGTGCCAGCACCCATGCAGGGGGTTCCGGCGAGCAGTACTTC. This codes for CASTHAGGSGEQYF.

The V call is TRBV10-3, the J call TRBJ2-5, with 7 bases fitting TRBD2. CDR3 length: 13 amino acids. V shed 0 bases and J 5 bases; nucleotides not matched to a gene: 0. Looked up from germline, CDR1 is ENHRY and CDR2 is SYGVKD. CDR3 nucleotides: TGTGCCATCAGTGAGTCGGGGGGGGAGACCCAGTACTTC. Protein product: CAISESGGETQYF.

This sequence joins TRBV4-2 and TRBJ2-7; D is possibly TRBD1 (6 bases). Per germline, CDR1 LGHNA and CDR2 YNFKEQ. V lost 2 bases and J lost 5, with 13 bases in between. The CDR3 has 14 residues. CDR3 coding DNA: TGTGCCAGCAGCCAACTTACAGGGAGCCACGAGCAGTACTTC. Translating it yields CASSQLTGSHEQYF.

The chain combines TRBV30 with TRBJ1-5; 7 nucleotides line up with TRBD1. Germline V CDR1 and CDR2: GTSNPN, SVGIG (reference sequence). The CDR3 sequence is 13 residues long. V dropped 0 bases and J dropped 5; count of bases not matched to a gene: 1. This CDR3 is CAWSVTGDQPQHF. DNA of the CDR3: TGTGCCTGGAGTGTAACAGGGGATCAGCCCCAGCATTTT.

About this clone: At one of its ends the junction is not consistent with the germline gene, which may arise from a read error. J is TRBJ2-5 and V is TRBV7-7, with 9 bases fitting TRBD1. Germline CDR1 SSHAT, CDR2 FNYEAQ (reference sequence). This CDR3 has 13 amino acids. The DNA of the CDR3 is TGTGCTAGCAGCCCGGACAGGGGAGAGACCCAGTACTTC. Its translation is CASSPDRGETQYF. The whole variable domain, remainder taken from reference TRBV7-7 and TRBJ2-5, is GAGVSQSPRYKVTKRGQDVTLRCDPISSHATLYWYQQALGQGPEFLTYFNYEAQPDKSGLPSDRFSAERPEGSISTLTIQRTEQRDSAMYRCASSPDRGETQYFGPGTRLLVL.

J is TRBJ2-5 and V is TRBV4-1; 12 nucleotides agree with TRBD1. The length of the CDR3 is 17 residues. J was trimmed by 4 bases and V by 3 bases; bases with no gene match: 9. Germline V gene data show CDR1 as MGHRA and CDR2 as YSYEKL. The CDR3 DNA sequence: TGCGCCAGCAGCCATCCTGGACGGGACAGGGGGCGAGAGACCCAGTACTTC. It codes for CASSHPGRDRGRETQYF.

This rearrangement joins TRBV28 to TRBJ1-6; 7 positions match TRBD1. V lost 3 bases, J lost 3 bases, and 5 bases stayed unmatched. The CDR3 has 16 residues. Germline V gives CDR1 MDHEN, CDR2 SYDVKM. The CDR3 DNA reads as TGTGCCAGCAGTTTTTATGGGACAGTCTATAATTCACCCCTCCACTTT. Translated: CASSFYGTVYNSPLHF.

The rearrangement links TRBV19 to TRBJ2-7; a possible D gene is TRBD2 (6 bases). This CDR3 region has 13 residues. V was cut by 9 bases and J by 1 base, with 13 bases left in between. In germline, CDR1 is LNHDA, CDR2 SQIVND (reference sequence). The CDR3 sequence is CASGDSGSYEQYF. DNA of the CDR3: TGTGCCAGCGGGGACTCTGGATCCTACGAGCAGTACTTC.

This clone was found a few times. The CDR3 DNA follows: TGTGCCAGCAGCTCGGGAACCTATGGCTACACCTTC. Encoded protein: CASSSGTYGYTF. The chain is built from TRBV5-6 and TRBJ1-2; D unresolved. Germline loops: CDR1 SGHDT, CDR2 YYEEEE. V was trimmed by 3 bases and J by 4 bases, leaving 7 bases between them. This CDR3 has 12 amino acids.

The chain combines TRBV2 with TRBJ1-1; the D gene is possibly TRBD1 (6 bases). The germline V gene encodes CDR1 SNHLY and CDR2 FYNNEI. The CDR3 runs 20 residues. V gave up 5 bases and J gave up 0 bases, with 28 bases separating them. The CDR3 coding sequence is TGTGCCAGCAGTTCACACCGGGACACCTATGCGACACTCATGAACACTGAAGCTTTCTTT. It specifies CASSSHRDTYATLMNTEAFF.

The chain joins TRBV28 to TRBJ1-2; D may be TRBD1 (6 bases). Germline-derived CDR1 and CDR2 are MDHEN and SYDVKM. Trimming took 5 bases from V and 3 from J, leaving 13 bases between them. The CDR3 consists of 14 residues. Here the CDR3 DNA reads TGTGCCAGCAGTCCCGCGGACAGCTACTATGGCTACACCTTC. This sequence encodes CASSPADSYYGYTF.

In its sample, this clone was seen once. The rearrangement joins TRBV19 to TRBJ1-2; 7 bases are a match to TRBD1. This CDR3 is built from 13 residues. V gave up 10 bases and J gave up 4 bases; unmatched junction bases: 9. Germline assignment: CDR1 LNHDA and CDR2 SQIVND (reference sequence). In DNA form, the CDR3 reads TGTGCCACCCGGCATAGGGGGCCCTATGGCTACACCTTC. Its protein product is CATRHRGPYGYTF.

V usage is TRBV11-2 and J usage is TRBJ2-1, with D uncertain. Germline values: CDR1 SGHAT, CDR2 FQNNGV. Trimming left V 3 bases short and J 4 bases short, with 7 bases between. The CDR3 runs 13 residues. The chain's CDR3 is CASSFITYNEQFF. CDR3 DNA: TGTGCCAGCAGCTTCATTACTTACAATGAGCAGTTCTTC.

The J gene is TRBJ2-3, the V gene TRBV5-1, with D uncertain. V shed 0 bases and J shed 0 bases, with 5 bases lying between them. The germline V gene has CDR1 SGHRS and CDR2 YFSETQ. The CDR3 contains 14 residues. The CDR3 DNA reads as TGCGCCAGCAGCTTGGAACAGAGCACAGATACGCAGTATTTT. Encoded protein: CASSLEQSTDTQYF.

In nucleotides, the CDR3 is TGTGCCAGCAGCCGGACAGGGTTCGATGAGCAGTTCTTC. It specifies CASSRTGFDEQFF. The chain joins TRBV11-3 to TRBJ2-1; 8 bases line up with TRBD1. There are 13 residues in the CDR3. V shed 5 bases and J 8 bases; nucleotides not matched to a gene: 5. The germline CDR1 and CDR2 sequences are SGHNT and YENEEA. The variable domain in full, with the rest retrieved from reference TRBV11-3 and TRBJ2-1, is EAGVVQSPRYKIIEKKQPVAFWCNPISGHNTLYWYLQNLGQGPELLIRYENEEAVDDSQLPKDRFSAERLKGVDSTLKIQPAELGDSAVYLCASSRTGFDEQFFGPGTRLTVL.

The chain employs TRBV30 and TRBJ2-7, with TRBD1 matching over 8 bases. CDR1 and CDR2 from the germline V gene are GTSNPN and SVGIG (reference sequence). The length of the CDR3 is 12 residues. With 1 base clipped from V and 4 bases from J, the junction kept 0 bases outside the gene matches. The DNA for the CDR3 is TGTGCCTGGAGTGGACAGGGGTACGAGCAGTACTTC. Translated, it gives CAWSGQGYEQYF.

This chain uses TRBV10-3 with TRBJ2-7; the match to TRBD2 covers 14 bases. Germline V gene sequence: CDR1 ENHRY, CDR2 SYGVKD. Losses at the gene ends were 4 bases for V and 3 bases for J; bases not matched to a gene: 2. CDR3 size: 15 residues. DNA for the CDR3: TGTGCCATCAGTGCAGGGACTAGCGGGGGCTACGAGCAGTACTTC. Residues: CAISAGTSGGYEQYF.

The V and J genes are TRBV7-9 and TRBJ2-5; tentative D call: TRBD2 (5 bases). The V gene lost 4 bases and the J gene lost 5 bases, with 8 bases spanning the gap. In germline, CDR1 is SEHNR, CDR2 FQNEAQ (reference sequence). The length of the CDR3 is 12 residues. The CDR3, as DNA: TGTGCCAGCAGCTACGGGATGGAGACCCAGTACTTC. Its translation: CASSYGMETQYF. The full variable domain, its missing parts supplied by reference TRBV7-9 and TRBJ2-5, is DTGVSQNPRHKITKRGQNVTFRCDPISEHNRLYWYRQTLGQGPEFLTYFQNEAQLEKSRLLSDRFSAERPKGSFSTLEIQRTEQGDSAMYLCASSYGMETQYFGPGTRLLVL.

This clone was counted a single time. V and J are TRBV2 and TRBJ2-1; D is possibly TRBD1 (5 bases). V lost 4 bases to trimming and J lost 0 bases, with 16 bases between them. Per the germline V gene, CDR1 is SNHLY and CDR2 is FYNNEI. This CDR3 is 17 amino acids long. The CDR3 protein is CASSVSRASLSYNEQFF. The CDR3 nucleotides read TGTGCCAGCAGTGTGAGCAGGGCCTCACTCTCCTACAATGAGCAGTTCTTC.

The chain uses TRBV10-3 and TRBJ1-1; 7 bases match TRBD1. The V segment lost 6 bases and the J segment 11 bases; nucleotides outside the gene matches: 9. The germline gives CDR1 ENHRY, CDR2 SYGVKD. This CDR3 is 12 amino acids long. The CDR3 region has the DNA TGTGCCATCAGCCCACAGGGGTCGGATGCTTTCTTT. Residues: CAISPQGSDAFF.

This chain joins TRBV10-3 and TRBJ2-3; D is unresolved. The CDR3 spans 12 residues. Germline V gene lookup returns CDR1 ENHRY and CDR2 SYGVKD. Trimming cost V 4 bases and J 0 bases, with 2 bases left between them. The CDR3 DNA is TGTGCCATCAGTGCAAGCACAGATACGCAGTATTTT. Protein: CAISASTDTQYF.

In nucleotides, the CDR3 is TGTGCCAGCAGTGCCCTGCCAGGGTATAGTACAGATACGCAGTATTTT. Protein: CASSALPGYSTDTQYF. This chain uses TRBV6-1 with TRBJ2-3; D possibly corresponds to TRBD1 (5 bases). Germline V lookup: CDR1 MNHNS, CDR2 SASEGT. This CDR3 is built from 16 residues. The ends were cut back, 4 bases at V and 3 bases at J, with 17 bases in the middle.

The V gene is TRBV6-1, the J gene TRBJ1-4; 8 nucleotides agree with TRBD1. Per the germline V gene, CDR1 is MNHNS and CDR2 is SASEGT. The CDR3 contains 14 residues. The junction had 5 bases not matched to a gene; V was cut back by 1 base and J by 10 bases. As DNA, the CDR3 is TGTGCCAGCAGTGAAGTTGCAGGGGGCCCAAAACTGTTTTTT. Protein sequence: CASSEVAGGPKLFF.

The chain uses TRBV11-3 and TRBJ2-2; weak D call: TRBD1 (6 bases). The germline V gene has CDR1 SGHNT and CDR2 YENEEA. The CDR3 is 15 amino acids. The V and J ends lost 3 bases and 7 bases respectively, with 15 bases between them. CDR3 in DNA: TGTGCCAGCAGCTTCTCTGGGGGCGATTACGGGGAGCTGTTTTTT. Translating it yields CASSFSGGDYGELFF.

The chain joins TRBV5-1 to TRBJ1-2; no reliable D call. The V and J ends lost 0 bases and 6 bases respectively, with 12 bases between them. The germline V gene encodes CDR1 SGHRS and CDR2 YFSETQ. The CDR3 has 14 amino acids. CDR3 nucleotide sequence: TGCGCCAGCAGCTTGGGTTTCGGGGAGAATGGCTACACCTTC. This translates into CASSLGFGENGYTF.

This chain links TRBV10-3 with TRBJ1-1; 9 bases agree with TRBD1. The CDR3 contains 15 residues. V shed 5 bases, J shed 3 bases, and the junction held 7 bases outside the gene matches. Germline V gives CDR1 ENHRY, CDR2 SYGVKD. The CDR3 spells CAISWTGAGDTEAFF. The CDR3 DNA reads as TGTGCCATCAGTTGGACAGGGGCGGGAGACACTGAAGCTTTCTTT.

V gene TRBV5-1 combines with J gene TRBJ1-2; TRBD1 matches at 9 bases. The CDR3 is made up of 14 amino acids. Germline V gene sequence: CDR1 SGHRS, CDR2 YFSETQ. Trimming removed 4 bases from V and 5 bases from J; junction bases left unmatched: 6. The CDR3 here is CASSIGTGWYGYTF. The CDR3, as DNA: TGCGCCAGCAGCATCGGGACAGGGTGGTATGGCTACACCTTC. The whole variable domain, remainder taken from reference TRBV5-1 and TRBJ1-2, is KAGVTQTPRYLIKTRGQQVTLSCSPISGHRSVSWYQQTPGQGLQFLFEYFSETQRNKGNFPGRFSGRQFSNSRSEMNVSTLELGDSALYLCASSIGTGWYGYTFGSGTRLTVV.

The genes are TRBV5-8 and TRBJ2-7; 8 positions agree with TRBD2. Germline V gives CDR1 SGHTS, CDR2 YDEGEE. The CDR3 is 17 residues long. Trimming took 0 bases from V and 4 from J; bases not matched to a gene: 12. CDR3 in amino acids: CASSLAYSGGHKYEQYF. DNA of the CDR3: TGTGCCAGCAGCTTGGCGTACTCGGGGGGGCACAAATACGAGCAGTACTTC.